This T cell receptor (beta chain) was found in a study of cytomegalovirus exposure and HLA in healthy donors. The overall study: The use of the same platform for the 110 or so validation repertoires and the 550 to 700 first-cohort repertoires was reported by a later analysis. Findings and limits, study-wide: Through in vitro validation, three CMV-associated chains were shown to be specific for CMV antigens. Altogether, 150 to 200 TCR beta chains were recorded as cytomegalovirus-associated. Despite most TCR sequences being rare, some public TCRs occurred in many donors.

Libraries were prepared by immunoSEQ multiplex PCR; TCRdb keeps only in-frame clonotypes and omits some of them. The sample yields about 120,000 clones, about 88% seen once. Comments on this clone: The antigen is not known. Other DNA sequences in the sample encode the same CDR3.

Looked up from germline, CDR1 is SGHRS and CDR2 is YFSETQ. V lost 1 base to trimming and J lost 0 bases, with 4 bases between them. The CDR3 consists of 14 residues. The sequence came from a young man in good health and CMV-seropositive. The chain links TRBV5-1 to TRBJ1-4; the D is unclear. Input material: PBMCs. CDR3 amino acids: CASSLSATNEKLFF. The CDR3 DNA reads TGCGCCAGCAGCTTGAGCGCAACTAATGAAAAACTGTTTTTT.